The rows below give T cell receptor beta chains drawn from one sample of a study of cytomegalovirus exposure and HLA in healthy donors. The protocol was immunoSEQ multiplex PCR, while the TCRdb copy is restricted to in-frame clones and leaves out a portion. The data hold about 160,000 clones, with over 75% observed a single time. Sequencing was done on a sample of PBMCs. All receptors come from a woman aged 45-65 years in good health and CMV-seropositive. Both conserved end residues are part of each CDR3. A D gene is named only where the DNA matches it firmly. Some rows mark clone size as missing; the rest say once, few, many or name a class of expanded clone.

v_gene: TRBV28
j_gene: TRBJ1-1
d_gene: NA
abundance: once
CDR3aa: CASSSPGRQTEAFF
CDR3nt: TGTGCCAGCAGTTCACCAGGGCGGCAGACTGAAGCTTTCTTT

v_gene: TRBV9
j_gene: TRBJ2-4
d_gene: TRBD1
abundance: NA
CDR3aa: CASSHPRDRGTENIQYF
CDR3nt: TGTGCCAGCAGTCACCCCCGGGACAGGGGAACCGAAAACATTCAGTACTTC

v_gene: TRBV10-3
j_gene: TRBJ1-2
d_gene: NA
abundance: NA
CDR3aa: CAISEQNYGYTF
CDR3nt: TGTGCCATCAGTGAACAGAATTATGGCTACACCTTC

v_gene: TRBV7-7
j_gene: TRBJ2-2
d_gene: TRBD2
abundance: once
CDR3aa: CASSLASGRHTGELFF
CDR3nt: TGTGCTAGCAGCTTAGCAAGCGGGAGGCACACCGGGGAGCTGTTTTTT

v_gene: TRBV7-9
j_gene: TRBJ2-1
d_gene: NA
abundance: NA
CDR3aa: CASSLGETGYNEQFF
CDR3nt: TGTGCCAGCAGCTTAGGCGAGACAGGCTACAATGAGCAGTTCTTC

v_gene: TRBV2
j_gene: TRBJ1-1
d_gene: TRBD1
abundance: NA
CDR3aa: CASDREIHTEAFF
CDR3nt: TGTGCCAGCGACAGGGAAATTCACACTGAAGCTTTCTTT

v_gene: TRBV7-9
j_gene: TRBJ2-3
d_gene: NA
abundance: NA
CDR3aa: CASSSDLPGADTQYF
CDR3nt: TGTGCCAGCAGCTCAGACCTTCCGGGGGCAGATACGCAGTATTTT

v_gene: TRBV19
j_gene: TRBJ1-2
d_gene: NA
abundance: once
CDR3aa: CASSSWREGKRISYTF
CDR3nt: TGTGCCAGTAGTTCGTGGAGGGAGGGGAAGAGAATCAGCTACACCTTC

v_gene: TRBV18
j_gene: TRBJ1-4
d_gene: TRBD1
abundance: NA
CDR3aa: CASSPRQGASTNEKLFF
CDR3nt: TGTGCCAGCTCACCACGGCAGGGGGCTTCTACTAATGAAAAACTGTTTTTT

v_gene: TRBV28
j_gene: TRBJ2-7
d_gene: NA
abundance: NA
CDR3aa: CASSLTLHYEQYF
CDR3nt: TGTGCCAGCAGTTTAACCCTACACTACGAGCAGTACTTC

v_gene: TRBV6-5
j_gene: TRBJ2-7
d_gene: NA
abundance: NA
CDR3aa: CASSPTDRDYEQYF
CDR3nt: TGTGCCAGCAGTCCTACAGACAGAGACTACGAGCAGTACTTC

v_gene: TRBV2
j_gene: TRBJ2-1
d_gene: TRBD1
abundance: few
CDR3aa: CASKEGDRGFF
CDR3nt: TGTGCCAGCAAAGAGGGGGACAGGGGTTTCTTC

v_gene: TRBV4-1
j_gene: TRBJ1-3
d_gene: NA
abundance: once
CDR3aa: CASSQESGGGNTIYF
CDR3nt: TGCGCCAGCAGCCAAGAATCGGGAGGTGGAAACACCATATATTTT

v_gene: TRBV4-3
j_gene: TRBJ2-2
d_gene: TRBD1
abundance: once
CDR3aa: CASSQEGDRPNTGELFF
CDR3nt: TGCGCCAGCAGCCAAGAAGGGGACAGACCGAACACCGGGGAGCTGTTTTTT

v_gene: TRBV6-1
j_gene: TRBJ1-1
d_gene: NA
abundance: NA
CDR3aa: CASSEGGLVNTEAFF
CDR3nt: TGTGCCAGCAGTGAAGGGGGCTTGGTGAACACTGAAGCTTTCTTT

v_gene: TRBV19
j_gene: TRBJ1-5
d_gene: TRBD1
abundance: NA
CDR3aa: CASSWTGGRRTLNQPQHF
CDR3nt: TGTGCCAGTAGTTGGACAGGGGGCAGGAGGACTCTCAATCAGCCCCAGCATTTT

v_gene: TRBV7-3
j_gene: TRBJ2-6
d_gene: NA
abundance: NA
CDR3aa: CASSFSAGANVLTF
CDR3nt: TGTGCCAGCAGCTTCTCGGCTGGGGCCAACGTCCTGACTTTC

v_gene: TRBV28
j_gene: TRBJ1-6
d_gene: NA
abundance: NA
CDR3aa: CASSLEGSTNGSPLHF
CDR3nt: TGTGCCAGCAGTTTGGAGGGATCGACTAATGGTTCACCCCTCCACTTT

v_gene: TRBV18
j_gene: TRBJ2-3
d_gene: NA
abundance: NA
CDR3aa: CASSPDRQRSTDTQYF
CDR3nt: TGTGCCAGCTCACCAGACAGACAGCGAAGCACAGATACGCAGTATTTT

v_gene: TRBV27
j_gene: TRBJ1-6
d_gene: NA
abundance: NA
CDR3aa: CASSPWGRSNSPLHF
CDR3nt: TGTGCCAGCAGTCCATGGGGCAGGAGTAATTCACCCCTCCACTTT

v_gene: TRBV6-1
j_gene: TRBJ2-6
d_gene: NA
abundance: NA
CDR3aa: CASSGLLSGANVLTF
CDR3nt: TGTGCCAGCAGCGGACTTCTCTCTGGGGCCAACGTCCTGACTTTC

v_gene: TRBV4-1
j_gene: TRBJ2-5
d_gene: TRBD2
abundance: once
CDR3aa: CASSQDWGTGTSGGQETQYF
CDR3nt: TGCGCCAGCAGCCAAGATTGGGGTACCGGGACTAGCGGGGGTCAAGAGACCCAGTACTTC

v_gene: TRBV7-8
j_gene: TRBJ2-5
d_gene: NA
abundance: few
CDR3aa: CASSQGGGSETQYF
CDR3nt: TGTGCCAGCAGCCAGGGGGGTGGCTCGGAGACCCAGTACTTC

v_gene: TRBV5-1
j_gene: TRBJ1-2
d_gene: NA
abundance: NA
CDR3aa: CASSLESGLGGYTF
CDR3nt: TGCGCCAGCAGCTTGGAATCGGGATTGGGGGGCTACACCTTC

v_gene: TRBV7-2
j_gene: TRBJ2-7
d_gene: TRBD1
abundance: NA
CDR3aa: CASSLTRNRGAYEQYF
CDR3nt: TGTGCCAGCAGCTTGACAAGGAACAGGGGCGCCTACGAGCAGTACTTC

v_gene: TRBV7-9
j_gene: TRBJ2-7
d_gene: NA
abundance: NA
CDR3aa: CSSRTIEEEQYF
CDR3nt: TGTTCCAGCAGAACGATAGAAGAGGAGCAGTACTTC

v_gene: TRBV14
j_gene: TRBJ2-5
d_gene: NA
abundance: NA
CDR3aa: CASSAYVETQYF
CDR3nt: TGTGCCAGCAGCGCCTATGTGGAGACCCAGTACTTC

v_gene: TRBV9
j_gene: TRBJ1-1
d_gene: NA
abundance: NA
CDR3aa: CASSVEDSSTEAFF
CDR3nt: TGTGCCAGCAGCGTAGAAGACAGTTCCACTGAAGCTTTCTTT

v_gene: TRBV20-1
j_gene: TRBJ2-3
d_gene: NA
abundance: NA
CDR3aa: CSARVSDTQYF
CDR3nt: TGCAGTGCTAGAGTATCAGATACGCAGTATTTT

v_gene: TRBV15
j_gene: TRBJ1-2
d_gene: TRBD1
abundance: few
CDR3aa: CATSRDRVAGGGYTF
CDR3nt: TGTGCCACCAGCAGAGATCGGGTGGCAGGGGGCGGCTACACCTTC

v_gene: TRBV5-1
j_gene: TRBJ2-7
d_gene: NA
abundance: NA
CDR3aa: CASSLTGAYEQYF
CDR3nt: TGCGCCAGCAGCTTGACAGGAGCCTACGAGCAGTACTTC

v_gene: TRBV18
j_gene: TRBJ2-7
d_gene: TRBD2
abundance: NA
CDR3aa: CASRGVHEQYF
CDR3nt: TGTGCCAGTCGGGGGGTCCACGAGCAGTACTTC

v_gene: TRBV7-9
j_gene: TRBJ1-1
d_gene: NA
abundance: NA
CDR3aa: CSSSLGRGGAFF
CDR3nt: TGTTCCAGCAGCTTAGGCAGGGGTGGAGCTTTCTTT

v_gene: TRBV29-1
j_gene: TRBJ1-1
d_gene: TRBD1
abundance: NA
CDR3aa: CSVHRGTVDTEAFF
CDR3nt: TGCAGCGTCCATAGGGGGACAGTTGACACTGAAGCTTTCTTT

v_gene: TRBV10-3
j_gene: TRBJ1-1
d_gene: TRBD1
abundance: NA
CDR3aa: CAISESWTGRTEAFF
CDR3nt: TGTGCCATCAGTGAGAGTTGGACAGGGAGGACTGAAGCTTTCTTT

v_gene: TRBV4-2
j_gene: TRBJ1-4
d_gene: NA
abundance: NA
CDR3aa: CASSQEWTPPEKLFF
CDR3nt: TGTGCCAGCAGCCAAGAGTGGACACCTCCGGAAAAACTGTTTTTT

v_gene: TRBV29-1
j_gene: TRBJ1-3
d_gene: NA
abundance: NA
CDR3aa: CSVDSSSGNTIYF
CDR3nt: TGCAGCGTCGACAGTAGCTCTGGAAACACCATATATTTT

v_gene: TRBV5-4
j_gene: TRBJ2-7
d_gene: NA
abundance: once
CDR3aa: CASSLTVSSYEQYF
CDR3nt: TGTGCCAGCAGCTTGACGGTATCTTCCTACGAGCAGTACTTC

v_gene: TRBV4-1
j_gene: TRBJ2-5
d_gene: TRBD1
abundance: NA
CDR3aa: CASSQWSGTDQETQYF
CDR3nt: TGCGCCAGCAGCCAGTGGTCCGGGACAGACCAAGAGACCCAGTACTTC

v_gene: TRBV4-3
j_gene: TRBJ1-2
d_gene: TRBD1
abundance: NA
CDR3aa: CASSQGGTAYGYTF
CDR3nt: TGCGCCAGCAGCCAAGGAGGGACAGCCTATGGCTACACCTTC

v_gene: TRBV29-1
j_gene: TRBJ1-1
d_gene: NA
abundance: NA
CDR3aa: CSVEEVRENTEAFF
CDR3nt: TGCAGCGTTGAGGAAGTCAGGGAGAACACTGAAGCTTTCTTT

v_gene: TRBV6-5
j_gene: TRBJ1-2
d_gene: NA
abundance: NA
CDR3aa: CASRPRQTHRSYTF
CDR3nt: TGTGCCAGCAGACCCCGACAGACCCACAGAAGCTACACCTTC

v_gene: TRBV6-5
j_gene: TRBJ2-3
d_gene: TRBD1
abundance: NA
CDR3aa: CASRPGQDRTDTQYF
CDR3nt: TGTGCCAGCAGACCCGGACAGGACCGCACAGATACGCAGTATTTT

v_gene: TRBV6-6
j_gene: TRBJ2-1
d_gene: NA
abundance: NA
CDR3aa: CASSPRQAQLRDEQFF
CDR3nt: TGTGCCAGCAGTCCACGACAGGCCCAATTGAGGGATGAGCAGTTCTTC

v_gene: TRBV29-1
j_gene: TRBJ2-7
d_gene: NA
abundance: NA
CDR3aa: CSVWETNYEQYF
CDR3nt: TGCAGCGTATGGGAGACCAACTACGAGCAGTACTTC

v_gene: TRBV4-3
j_gene: TRBJ1-6
d_gene: TRBD1
abundance: NA
CDR3aa: CASSQDWEETGWSPLHF
CDR3nt: TGCGCCAGCAGCCAAGATTGGGAAGAGACAGGGTGGTCACCCCTCCACTTT

v_gene: TRBV4-1
j_gene: TRBJ2-7
d_gene: TRBD1
abundance: NA
CDR3aa: CASSQEGTGSYEQYF
CDR3nt: TGCGCCAGCAGCCAAGAGGGGACAGGGTCCTACGAGCAGTACTTC

v_gene: TRBV5-6
j_gene: TRBJ2-3
d_gene: TRBD1
abundance: once
CDR3aa: CASSRTGGYTDTQYF
CDR3nt: TGTGCCAGCAGCCGGACAGGGGGCTACACAGATACGCAGTATTTT

v_gene: TRBV29-1
j_gene: TRBJ2-2
d_gene: NA
abundance: NA
CDR3aa: CSVEGSDGTGELFF
CDR3nt: TGCAGCGTTGAAGGGAGTGATGGGACCGGGGAGCTGTTTTTT

v_gene: TRBV7-2
j_gene: TRBJ1-1
d_gene: TRBD1
abundance: NA
CDR3aa: CASTVDRGYEAFF
CDR3nt: TGTGCCAGCACCGTGGACAGGGGATATGAAGCTTTCTTT

v_gene: TRBV5-1
j_gene: TRBJ2-7
d_gene: TRBD1
abundance: NA
CDR3aa: CASSSSTGTGYREQYF
CDR3nt: TGCGCCAGCAGCTCCTCTACCGGGACAGGGTATCGGGAGCAGTACTTC

v_gene: TRBV21-1
j_gene: TRBJ1-5
d_gene: NA
abundance: NA
CDR3aa: CASSKRQAGATRSQPQHF
CDR3nt: TGTGCCAGCAGCAAAAGGCAGGCAGGGGCCACCAGGAGTCAGCCCCAGCATTTT

v_gene: TRBV2
j_gene: TRBJ2-2
d_gene: TRBD2
abundance: few
CDR3aa: CATKRLAGNTGELFF
CDR3nt: TGTGCCACCAAGCGGCTAGCGGGTAACACCGGGGAGCTGTTTTTT

v_gene: TRBV9
j_gene: TRBJ1-4
d_gene: NA
abundance: NA
CDR3aa: CASSLGANEKLFF
CDR3nt: TGTGCCAGCAGCTTAGGGGCGAATGAAAAACTGTTTTTT